The entry below gives a single TCR beta chain sequence along with its context. Its antigen specificity is not known. Base quality data are lacking; no much larger clone is found one base away. The data originate from a study of graft-versus-host responses after intestinal transplantation (dated by TCRdb to the early 2020s). In terms of the full investigation: Recipients received multivisceral, liver-intestinal, or isolated intestinal transplants. Rather than going through the commercial service, samples from three later patients were sequenced in-house on an Illumina MiSeq and processed with MiXCR. A peak of at least 4% donor T cells among recipient peripheral blood mononuclear cells was the definition used for donor T cell macrochimerism. Every recipient was given anti-thymocyte globulin induction, followed by 2 to 3 years of maintenance tacrolimus and steroids. Of the roughly 23 intestinal transplant recipients enrolled in the cohort, one of whom was a retransplant, 3 patients without pretransplant specimens were excluded. After intestinal transplantation, graft-versus-host and host-versus-graft alloreactive T cell clones were followed in the graft, circulation and bone marrow using bulk TCR-beta CDR3 sequencing. To identify alloreactive clones, pre-transplant mixed lymphocyte reaction products were sequenced and then compared with unstimulated pre-transplant donor and recipient T cells.

The library was prepared using the immunoSEQ multiplex PCR assay. For most patients, genomic DNA was isolated with the Qiagen DNeasy Blood and Tissue Kit and sent frozen to Adaptive Biotechnologies for TCR sequencing. For most patients, genomic DNA was subjected to high-throughput TCR-beta CDR3 sequencing by Adaptive Biotechnologies. The paper's processing steps were these. Adaptive's ImmunoSEQ software was the source of the TCR sequencing data for 18 patients, while three other patients were processed with MiXCR and VDJtools. To correct CD4 versus CD8 sorting errors, sequences present in both subsets at a frequency ratio below 5:1 were removed. Because the origin of CDR3 nucleotide sequences shared between donor and recipient could not be assigned, those sequences were removed. Alloreactive clones required at least 2-fold expansion over unstimulated cells and minimum CFSE-low frequency of 0.002% (template counts) or 0.001% (read counts). Mappable clones were those detected in sequenced pre-transplant spleen, lymph node, or MLR CFSE-low populations of the donor or recipient. Cumulative frequency of alloreactive clones was calculated as a percentage of all sequences weighted by copy number. Sourced from immuneACCESS, this table was stored by TCRdb with only in-frame sequences that have V and J called. A share of the clones is absent; for the studies checked, an unresolved V gene accounts for under half, and the remainder has no known explanation. V and J calls and clone size follow that table, whereas D and trimming were derived from the DNA. The sample data list 77,000 or so clones, and about 94% of these were observed just once. The leading ten clones occupy less than 0.65% of the sample.

The time point label for this specimen denotes: cells obtained before transplantation from donor or recipient. CD3+CD4+ and CD3+CD8+ populations were FACS-sorted from unstimulated pre-transplant donor and recipient cells taken from spleen or lymph nodes. V drops 1 base and J drops 6 bases, leaving 12 bases in between. From a lookup of the germline V gene (reference sequence), CDR1 and CDR2 are LNHDA and SQIVND. Taken from cysteine to phenylalanine, the CDR3 has 14 residues. Only the CDR3 portion is preserved as DNA: 42 bases, with reading frame beginning at the first base. What the authors observed across the whole study: GvH clones were detected in recipient bone marrow, and some appeared earlier in ileal mucosa or blood, consistent with an intestinal mucosal origin. Patients with donor T cell macrochimerism had high GvH to HvG T cell clonal ratios in their allografts. Early after transplant, declines in HvG clones were associated with peak levels of circulating GvH clones. Conclusions were limited by the relatively low number and heterogeneity of intestinal transplant patients.

The sequencing here drew on unstimulated CD8+ T cells sorted from spleen or lymph node cells, taken before intestinal transplant. The rearrangement joined TRBV19 to TRBJ1-1; the D gene cannot be named for sure. The clonotype was recovered from a human donor who received an intestinal transplant. In nucleotide form, the sequence is TGTGCCAGTAGTATAGTCGCCAGACTGCCTGAAGCTTTCTTT. Translated, it gives CASSIVARLPEAFF.